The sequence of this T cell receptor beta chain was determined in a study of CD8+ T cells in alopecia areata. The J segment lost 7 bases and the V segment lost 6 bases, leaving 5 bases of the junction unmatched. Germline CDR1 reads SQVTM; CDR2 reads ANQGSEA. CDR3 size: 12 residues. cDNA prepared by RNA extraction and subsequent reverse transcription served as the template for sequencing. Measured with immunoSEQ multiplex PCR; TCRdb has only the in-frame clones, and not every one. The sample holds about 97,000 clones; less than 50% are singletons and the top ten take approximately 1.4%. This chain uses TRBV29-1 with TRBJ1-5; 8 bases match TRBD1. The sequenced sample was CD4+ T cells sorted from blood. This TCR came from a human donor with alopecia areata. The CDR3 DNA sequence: TGCAGCGTCGGGACAGGTGAACAGCCCCAGCATTTT. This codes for CSVGTGEQPQHF.